This entry lists 25 T cell receptor beta chains sequenced from one sample in a study of cytomegalovirus exposure and HLA in healthy donors. PCR amplification relied on 60 Vbeta primers (plus 13 Jbeta primers). Repertoires were generated with immunoSEQ multiplex PCR, while TCRdb's copy carries only in-frame clones and drops some. The sample has 240,000 or so clones, around 81% seen once. The sequenced sample was PBMCs. These receptors originate from a woman between 55 and 75 years old in good health and CMV-seropositive.

The rearrangement links TRBV2 to TRBJ2-5; the match to TRBD2 covers 11 bases. The CDR3 extends over 15 amino acids. In germline, CDR1 is SNHLY, CDR2 FYNNEI. V was pared by 0 bases and J by 4 bases, with 1 base of the junction left unmatched. The CDR3, as DNA: TGTGCCAGCAGTGAAGCTGGACTAGCGGGAGAGACCCAGTACTTC. Amino acid sequence: CASSEAGLAGETQYF.

The chain joins TRBV12-5 to TRBJ2-7; a weak D match, TRBD2 (6 bases). V lost 1 base and J lost 4, with 23 bases in between. The CDR3 runs to 18 residues. Germline V gene data show CDR1 as LGHNT and CDR2 as FRNRAP. CDR3 region: CASGLGWLGSGESYEQYF. The CDR3 DNA is TGTGCTAGTGGTTTGGGGTGGTTGGGTTCGGGAGAGTCGTACGAGCAGTACTTC. The variable domain in full, completed from reference TRBV12-5 and TRBJ2-7, reads DARVTQTPRHKVTEMGQEVTMRCQPILGHNTVFWYRQTMMQGLELLAYFRNRAPLDDSGMPKDRFSAEMPDATLATLKIQPSEPRDSAVYFCASGLGWLGSGESYEQYFGPGTRLTVT.

This clone was detected only a few times. The chain employs TRBV2 and TRBJ2-1; weak D call: TRBD1 (6 bases). V shed 5 bases and J shed 6 bases, with 17 bases lying between them. The CDR3 is 15 residues long. CDR1 and CDR2 (germline): SNHLY, FYNNEI. The CDR3 sequence is CASSPRSQGINEQFF. CDR3 sequence (DNA): TGTGCCAGCAGTCCCCGTAGTCAGGGGATCAATGAGCAGTTCTTC. Complete variable domain (other parts from reference TRBV2 and TRBJ2-1): EPEVTQTPSHQVTQMGQEVILRCVPISNHLYFYWYRQILGQKVEFLVSFYNNEISEKSEIFDDQFSVERPDGSNFTLKIRSTKLEDSAMYFCASSPRSQGINEQFFGPGTRLTVL.

V gene TRBV2 combines with J gene TRBJ2-3; unclear D gene. Germline CDR1 reads SNHLY; CDR2 reads FYNNEI. Trimming pared 9 bases from V and 2 bases from J, leaving 3 bases between. This CDR3 has 10 residues. The CDR3 DNA is TGTGCCAGTCTCACAGATACGCAGTATTTT. Translation gives CASLTDTQYF.

V and J are TRBV7-8 and TRBJ1-4; D possibly corresponds to TRBD1 (6 bases). Germline values: CDR1 SGHVS, CDR2 FQNEAQ. Trimming cost V 1 base and J 4 bases, with 13 bases left between them. This CDR3 spans 16 amino acids. In DNA, the CDR3 is TGTGCCAGCAGCTTAGGGGACATCTGGGATAATGAAAAACTGTTTTTT. Its translation is CASSLGDIWDNEKLFF.

This clone was recorded only once. The chain employs TRBV18 and TRBJ1-2, with TRBD1 matching over 10 bases. V shed 4 bases and J 8 bases; nucleotides not matched to a gene: 4. The CDR3 has 13 residues. CDR1 KGHSH and CDR2 LQKENI come from the germline V gene. CDR3 DNA sequence: TGTGCCAGCTCACTGACAGGGGGCGCCGGCTACACCTTC. This gives the protein CASSLTGGAGYTF.

CDR3 sequence reads: CASSSLDTGGLYNEQFF. CDR3 bases: TGTGCCAGCAGCTCCCTGGATACGGGAGGGCTCTACAATGAGCAGTTCTTC. V and J are TRBV7-7 and TRBJ2-1, with 8 bases fitting TRBD2. The CDR3 extends over 17 amino acids. The germline V gene has CDR1 SSHAT and CDR2 FNYEAQ (reference sequence). The junction had 11 bases not matched to a gene; V was cut back by 4 bases and J by 3 bases.

The chain is built from TRBV4-2 and TRBJ2-7, with D perhaps TRBD2 (6 bases). The V gene lost 0 bases and the J gene lost 5 bases, with 14 bases spanning the gap. Germline V gives CDR1 LGHNA, CDR2 YNFKEQ. This CDR3 comprises 15 residues. Here the CDR3 DNA reads TGTGCCAGCAGCCAAGAGGGGCTAGCGACTAACGAGCAGTACTTC. Amino acid sequence: CASSQEGLATNEQYF.

The chain couples TRBV10-1 to TRBJ2-1; a weak D match, TRBD2 (6 bases). Trimming left V 0 bases short and J 6 bases short, with 15 bases between. This CDR3 is built from 16 residues. Germline V lookup: CDR1 WNHNN, CDR2 SYGVQD (reference sequence). The CDR3 here is CASSESRLVRANEQFF. In nucleotides, the CDR3 is TGCGCCAGCAGTGAGTCTCGACTAGTAAGAGCCAATGAGCAGTTCTTC.

This clone was counted only a few times. This chain links TRBV25-1 with TRBJ2-7; D call uncertain. The germline V gene encodes CDR1 MGHDK and CDR2 SYGVNS. The germline V and J ends were trimmed by 1 base and 6 bases, with 4 bases remaining between them. The CDR3 length is 11 residues. DNA of the CDR3: TGTGCCAGCAGTGAATCCAGCGAGCAGTACTTC. It translates to CASSESSEQYF.

This clone came up once. V gene TRBV7-9 combines with J gene TRBJ2-2, with D possibly TRBD1 on 6 matching bases. Between the trimmed V and J ends, which lost 3 bases and 6 bases, there was a span of 17 bases. The CDR3 covers 16 residues. Germline-derived CDR1 and CDR2 are SEHNR and FQNEAQ (reference sequence). In DNA form, the CDR3 reads TGTGCCAGCAGCTTCCGCACACAGAGGGGGTCCGGGGAGCTGTTTTTT. Its translation is CASSFRTQRGSGELFF.

This clone was observed once. V is TRBV6-1 and J is TRBJ1-5, with 8 bases lining up with TRBD1. Germline CDR1 reads MNHNS; CDR2 reads SASEGT. The CDR3 spans 15 residues. Trimming cost V 10 bases and J 2 bases; bases outside gene matches: 10. This CDR3 reads CATSGQGGGNQPQHF. The CDR3 coding sequence is TGTGCCACCTCCGGACAGGGTGGCGGCAATCAGCCCCAGCATTTT.

The V call is TRBV9, the J call TRBJ1-2; D remains unclear. V lost 0 bases and J 0 bases, leaving 6 bases between the germline ends. The CDR3 sequence is 14 residues long. Germline lookup yields CDR1 SGDLS and CDR2 YYNGEE. The CDR3 sequence is CASSVVGANYGYTF. Written as DNA, the CDR3 is TGTGCCAGCAGCGTAGTGGGAGCTAACTATGGCTACACCTTC.

The sample holds one count of this clone. The chain joins TRBV18 to TRBJ2-7; the match to TRBD1 covers 8 bases. The J segment lost 3 bases and the V segment lost 4 bases, leaving 8 bases of the junction unmatched. This CDR3 contains 15 residues. Germline loops: CDR1 KGHSH, CDR2 LQKENI. For the CDR3, the DNA is TGTGCCAGCTCACAACGGACAGGGCTCAACTACGAGCAGTACTTC. Translating gives CASSQRTGLNYEQYF.

This chain connects TRBV9 to TRBJ2-3; 7 nucleotides align to TRBD2. There are 18 residues in the CDR3. Germline V lookup: CDR1 SGDLS, CDR2 YYNGEE. Trimming removed 0 bases from V and 0 bases from J; junction bases left unmatched: 10. The CDR3 reads CASSVGGSGVLSTDTQYF. CDR3 bases: TGTGCCAGCAGCGTAGGGGGAAGCGGGGTCTTAAGCACAGATACGCAGTATTTT.

The chain combines TRBV2 with TRBJ2-3; D gene unclear. Germline V gene data show CDR1 as SNHLY and CDR2 as FYNNEI. There are 13 residues in the CDR3. The V and J ends lost 7 bases and 1 base respectively, with 9 bases between them. In nucleotides, the CDR3 is TGTGCCAGCAAAAACTACGGCACAGATACGCAGTATTTT. This codes for CASKNYGTDTQYF. Full variable domain (rest looked up from reference TRBV2 and TRBJ2-3): EPEVTQTPSHQVTQMGQEVILRCVPISNHLYFYWYRQILGQKVEFLVSFYNNEISEKSEIFDDQFSVERPDGSNFTLKIRSTKLEDSAMYFCASKNYGTDTQYFGPGTRLTVL.

This sequence joins TRBV5-6 and TRBJ1-5; a possible D gene is TRBD1 (6 bases). CDR1 and CDR2 (germline): SGHDT, YYEEEE. The CDR3 loop spans 15 amino acids. V lost 4 bases to trimming and J lost 2 bases, with 13 bases between them. The CDR3 bases are TGTGCCAGCAGCCTCAGGGGAATTGGCAATCAGCCCCAGCATTTT. This codes for CASSLRGIGNQPQHF. Looking up the rest from reference TRBV5-6 and TRBJ1-5 gives the full variable domain: DAGVTQSPTHLIKTRGQQVTLRCSPKSGHDTVSWYQQALGQGPQFIFQYYEEEERQRGNFPDRFSGHQFPNYSSELNVNALLLGDSALYLCASSLRGIGNQPQHFGDGTRLSIL.

This clone was observed a few times. The chain employs TRBV2 and TRBJ2-1; unclear D gene. The CDR3 spans 11 residues. The V gene lost 5 bases and the J gene lost 8 bases, with 7 bases spanning the gap. Germline V gives CDR1 SNHLY, CDR2 FYNNEI. The CDR3 region is CASSLEDEQFF. The CDR3 nucleotides are TGTGCCAGCAGTCTAGAGGATGAGCAGTTCTTC.

The gene calls are TRBV5-6 and TRBJ1-5, with unresolved D. Per germline, CDR1 SGHDT and CDR2 YYEEEE. Trimming shortened V by 4 bases and J by 7 bases, and 12 bases separated the two germline ends. This CDR3 comprises 13 residues. The CDR3 loop is CASSQALGQPQHF. In nucleotides, the CDR3 is TGTGCCAGCAGCCAAGCACTCGGGCAGCCCCAGCATTTT.

The V gene is TRBV6-5, the J gene TRBJ1-2; unclear D gene. Germline CDR1 is MNHEY and CDR2 is SVGAGI. V was pared by 6 bases and J by 1 base, with 12 bases between. CDR3 length: 14 residues. CDR3 nucleotides: TGTGCCAGCAGCCCGGGAGCACTTAACTATGGCTACACCTTC. Translated: CASSPGALNYGYTF.

This rearrangement joins TRBV2 to TRBJ2-5, with 8 positions matching TRBD1. Trimming took 3 bases from V and 7 from J; bases not matched to a gene: 13. In germline, CDR1 is SNHLY, CDR2 FYNNEI. There are 16 residues in the CDR3. This CDR3 reads CASSDRDRGVGGTQYF. In DNA, the CDR3 is TGTGCCAGCAGTGACCGAGACAGGGGAGTAGGGGGGACCCAGTACTTC.

A remark on this clone: Other nucleotide sequences from this sample produce the same CDR3. The V gene is TRBV18, the J gene TRBJ1-1, with D tentatively TRBD1 (6 bases). Trimming removed 4 bases at V and 0 bases at J, with 9 bases between. Germline V CDR1 and CDR2: KGHSH, LQKENI. The CDR3 has 14 amino acids. DNA of the CDR3: TGTGCCAGCTCACTAGGACAGCTGAACACTGAAGCTTTCTTT. It encodes CASSLGQLNTEAFF.

The chain employs TRBV4-1 and TRBJ2-5; 8 nucleotides line up with TRBD2. The J call may not be correct, given that the DNA end is closer to TRBJ2-7. This CDR3 contains 16 residues. In germline, CDR1 is MGHRA, CDR2 YSYEKL. CDR3 nucleotide sequence: TGCGCCAGCAGCCGTGGCCGGCTTAGCGGGAACTACGAGCAGTACTTC. Protein sequence: CASSRGRLSGNYEQYF.

This chain connects TRBV11-2 to TRBJ2-1; possible D gene TRBD2, 6 bases. The V end lost 1 base, the J end lost 10 bases, and 8 bases lay between the germline ends. This CDR3 is built from 12 residues. Germline-derived CDR1 and CDR2 are SGHAT and FQNNGV. This CDR3 is CASSLAGVEQFF. The CDR3 DNA reads TGTGCCAGCAGCTTAGCGGGGGTCGAGCAGTTCTTC.

A word on this clone: Germline is not matched at one junction end, which may reflect a read error. CDR3 sequence: CASSVGTLNSEAFF. The CDR3 DNA reads as TGTGCCAGCAGCGTCGGGACTCTGAACTCTGAAGCTTTCTTT. This rearrangement joins TRBV9 to TRBJ1-1; tentatively, D is TRBD1 (5 bases). The CDR3 loop spans 14 amino acids. Looked up from germline, CDR1 is SGDLS and CDR2 is YYNGEE.